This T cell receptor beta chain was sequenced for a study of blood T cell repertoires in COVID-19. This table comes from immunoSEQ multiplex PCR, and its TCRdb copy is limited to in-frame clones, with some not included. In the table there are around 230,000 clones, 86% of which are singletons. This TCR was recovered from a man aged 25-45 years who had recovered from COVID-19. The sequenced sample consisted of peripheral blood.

The CDR3 DNA is TGTGCCAGCAGCCAAGTTAGCGGGGAGCTGTTTTTT. Protein: CASSQVSGELFF. The chain recombines TRBV3-1 (or the pseudogene TRBV3-2) with TRBJ2-2; no clear D gene. CDR3 size: 12 residues. The V and J ends lost 1 base and 7 bases respectively, with 4 bases between them. In germline, CDR1 is LGHDT, CDR2 YNNKEL (reference sequence).